This T cell receptor beta chain derives from a study of blood T cell repertoires in COVID-19. Original handling: Amplification with reference gene primers provided the estimates of nucleated cell counts. Generated by immunoSEQ multiplex PCR, the TCRdb table keeps only in-frame clones and is missing some. Clone size and the V and J calls come from that table; the DNA yielded D and trimming. This repertoire shows a few hundred thousand clones, around 92% found once; its top ten account for 1% to 1.5%. The V gene lost 1 base and the J gene lost 4 bases, with 10 bases spanning the gap. From germline, CDR1 is SEHNR and CDR2 FQNEAQ (reference sequence). This CDR3 comprises 14 residues.

The specimen sequenced was peripheral blood. This TCR came from a man in his forties with acute or convalescent COVID-19. The gene calls are TRBV7-9 and TRBJ1-1, with D possibly being TRBD1 (5 bases). The CDR3 spells CASSLEGTGTEAFF. In DNA, the CDR3 is TGTGCCAGCAGCTTAGAAGGCACAGGCACTGAAGCTTTCTTT.